The next 6 T cell receptor beta chains were all read from a single sample in a study of blood T cell repertoires in COVID-19. Using immunoSEQ multiplex PCR, the repertoire was profiled, and TCRdb retains in-frame clones only, with some absent. The sample holds 350,000 to 450,000 clones, roughly nine tenths seen once. The sequenced material came from PBMCs or T cells enriched from blood (not recorded which). The receptors stem from a man aged 25 to 40 who had recovered from COVID-19.

This clone was recorded a few times. J is TRBJ1-5 and V is TRBV19; 7 positions match TRBD1. After removal of 0 bases from V and 6 bases from J, the junction contained 5 bases not matched to a gene. The CDR3 runs 15 residues. Germline V gene sequence: CDR1 LNHDA, CDR2 SQIVND (reference sequence). The DNA of the CDR3 is TGTGCCAGTAGTATAGATGTCACAGGGGTTCAGCCCCAGCATTTT. This gives the protein CASSIDVTGVQPQHF.

The V gene is TRBV14, the J gene TRBJ2-3; no reliable D call. V was shortened by 9 bases and J by 1 base, with 8 bases between the two germline ends. In germline, CDR1 is SGHDN, CDR2 FVKESK. The CDR3 runs to 12 residues. The CDR3 DNA follows: TGTGCCAGTGGAGTTGGCACAGATACGCAGTATTTT. Protein product: CASGVGTDTQYF.

The V call is TRBV7-6, the J call TRBJ1-4, with TRBD1 identical over 7 bases. The CDR3 has 15 amino acids. The V segment lost 5 bases and the J segment 3 bases; nucleotides outside the gene matches: 6. Germline CDR1 and CDR2: SGHVS and FNYEAQ. CDR3 region: CASSPGQSSNEKLFF. Here the CDR3 DNA reads TGTGCCAGCAGCCCGGGACAGTCATCTAATGAAAAACTGTTTTTT. The full variable domain, its missing parts supplied by reference TRBV7-6 and TRBJ1-4, is GAGVSQSPRYKVTKRGQDVALRCDPISGHVSLYWYRQALGQGPEFLTYFNYEAQQDKSGLPNDRFSAERPEGSISTLTIQRTEQRDSAMYRCASSPGQSSNEKLFFGSGTQLSVL.

The V and J genes are TRBV11-2 and TRBJ2-1; the match to TRBD2 covers 9 bases. Germline CDR1 SGHAT, CDR2 FQNNGV. The CDR3 extends over 15 amino acids. V trimming: 4 bases; J trimming: 9 bases; junction bases outside the gene matches: 10. The DNA of the CDR3 is TGTGCCAGCAGCTGGTCTAGCGGGGAGGGGAGTGAGCAGTTCTTC. Its translation: CASSWSSGEGSEQFF.

The gene calls are TRBV18 and TRBJ1-1; D remains unclear. Trimming pared 2 bases from V and 5 bases from J, leaving 18 bases between. In germline, CDR1 is KGHSH, CDR2 LQKENI. The CDR3 spans 16 residues. The CDR3 spells CASSPTSTAQRTEAFF. The CDR3, as DNA: TGTGCCAGCTCACCAACTAGTACAGCACAACGAACTGAAGCTTTCTTT.

The chain couples TRBV2 to TRBJ1-5, with D perhaps TRBD1 (6 bases). There are 15 residues in the CDR3. V was clipped by 4 bases and J by 6 bases, with 16 bases between them. Germline V lookup: CDR1 SNHLY, CDR2 FYNNEI. The CDR3 loop reads CASSGGHSPGQPQHF. CDR3 nucleotide sequence: TGTGCCAGCAGTGGGGGACACTCCCCCGGTCAGCCCCAGCATTTT.